Listed below are T cell receptor beta chains from one sample, sequenced in a study of T cell responses to AZD1222 COVID-19 vaccine. The method was immunoSEQ multiplex PCR; TCRdb's version includes in-frame clones alone and lacks a portion of them. This sample yields roughly 200,000 clones, of which just over 90% are seen a single time; 1.5% to 2% belongs to the top ten. The sample was peripheral blood, taken 28 days after the second AZD1222 dose. These receptors came from an adult who received the AZD1222 COVID-19 vaccine. The CDR3 runs from the conserved cysteine through the conserved F or W. Fields, in order: clone size, D gene, J gene, CDR3 length, V gene, CDR3 DNA, CDR3 protein. D genes are given only for firm matches. Rows may omit the clone size; those that give it use once, few, many or a size class.

>.|.|TRBJ2-7|14|TRBV21-1
TGTGCCAGCAGCAAAGAGGGCAGACCATACGAGCAGTACTTC
CASSKEGRPYEQYF
>.|.|TRBJ1-2|15|TRBV2
TGTGCCAGCAGTTCCCACACCCAGCTAAATTATGGCTACACCTTC
CASSSHTQLNYGYTF
>once|TRBD1|TRBJ2-1|16|TRBV10-3
TGTGCCATCGGGACAGGGGGAGCTTGGATATACAATGAGCAGTTCTTC
CAIGTGGAWIYNEQFF
>.|.|TRBJ2-7|13|TRBV6-5
TGTGCCAGCGGACCGTCCCACTCCTACGAGCAGTACTTC
CASGPSHSYEQYF
>.|TRBD2|TRBJ2-7|16|TRBV7-8
TGTGCCAGCAGTCTAGGGGGACTAGCGGGAGCTCCCGAGCAGTACTTC
CASSLGGLAGAPEQYF
>.|.|TRBJ2-5|14|TRBV9
TGTGCCAGCAGCTTTTCATTAGCGGAAGAGACCCAGTACTTC
CASSFSLAEETQYF
>.|.|TRBJ2-3|14|TRBV10-3
TGTGCCATCAGTGAGGGGCAGGTGGATTATACGCAGTATTTT
CAISEGQVDYTQYF
>.|.|TRBJ1-4|17|TRBV4-1
TGCGCCAGCAGCCTGGGGGTCCAGGTCTCAACTAATGAAAAACTGTTTTTT
CASSLGVQVSTNEKLFF
>once|.|TRBJ2-2|14|TRBV7-9
TGTGCCAGCAGCTCTATCGGGGATGGCGGGGAGCTGTTTTTT
CASSSIGDGGELFF
>.|.|TRBJ2-3|16|TRBV30
TGTGCCTGGAGTAGGGTGAAGGAGCGGAGCACAGATACGCAGTATTTT
CAWSRVKERSTDTQYF
>.|.|TRBJ2-3|13|TRBV7-8
TGTGCCAGCAGCTTAGACAGCGAAGATACGCAGTATTTT
CASSLDSEDTQYF
>.|.|TRBJ2-3|15|TRBV19
TGTGCCACCGCCGGGGGTTCCCCACTCACAGATACGCAGTATTTT
CATAGGSPLTDTQYF
>.|.|TRBJ2-1|13|TRBV19
TGTGCCAGTAGTATCGGCGGGTACAATGAGCAGTTCTTC
CASSIGGYNEQFF
>.|TRBD1|TRBJ2-1|17|TRBV30
TGTGCCTGGAGTGTACGGACAGGCCCTCCTTTGGGGAATGAGCAGTTCTTC
CAWSVRTGPPLGNEQFF
>.|TRBD1|TRBJ1-1|15|TRBV6-5
TGTGCCAGTTACGCCCCCGGGACAGTTAACACTGAAGCTTTCTTT
CASYAPGTVNTEAFF
>.|.|TRBJ1-6|18|TRBV5-6
TGTGCCAGCAGCTTGGTTAGGGATAGGAGCTCCTATAATTCACCCCTCCACTTT
CASSLVRDRSSYNSPLHF
>.|TRBD1|TRBJ1-1|20|TRBV18
TGTGCCAGCTCACCACTGCTCAGGACAGGTTCATTTGGGAAGAACACTGAAGCTTTCTTT
CASSPLLRTGSFGKNTEAFF
>.|.|TRBJ2-7|15|TRBV6-1
TGTGCCAGCAGTGAACGGACACGGAGCTCCTACGAGCAGTACTTC
CASSERTRSSYEQYF
>.|TRBD1|TRBJ2-3|15|TRBV2
TGTGCCAGCAGTGACTGGGACAGGGCCACAGATACGCAGTATTTT
CASSDWDRATDTQYF
>.|TRBD1|TRBJ1-2|15|TRBV4-1
TGCGCCAGCAGCCAATTCCGGGACAGCTCCTATGGCTACACCTTC
CASSQFRDSSYGYTF
>.|.|TRBJ2-1|14|TRBV27
TGTGCCAGCAGACTAAACCTGGGACCGAATGAGCAGTTCTTC
CASRLNLGPNEQFF
>once|TRBD1|TRBJ2-4|16|TRBV5-6
TGTGCCAGCAGCTCCCCGACAGGGGGCCAGGGAAACATTCAGTACTTC
CASSSPTGGQGNIQYF
>.|.|TRBJ2-7|17|TRBV4-1
TGCGCCAGCAGCCAAGATACGGAAGGACAGTTCTTGGGCGAGCAGTACTTC
CASSQDTEGQFLGEQYF
>.|TRBD2|TRBJ2-7|20|TRBV6-2/TRBV6-3
TGTGCCAGCAGTTACTCTATCACCGCAGGACTAGCGGGGGACTCCTACGAGCAGTACTTC
CASSYSITAGLAGDSYEQYF
>many|.|TRBJ1-1|15|TRBV3-1/TRBV3-2
TGTGCCAGCAGTCCCGGGACATACATGAACACTGAAGCTTTCTTT
CASSPGTYMNTEAFF
>few|TRBD1|TRBJ1-5|15|TRBV5-8
TGTGCCAGCAGTACGGGACAGAAGGTAAACCAGCCCCAGCATTTT
CASSTGQKVNQPQHF
>.|TRBD2|TRBJ2-1|13|TRBV18
TGTGCCAGCTCACCAAATACCCTGAGCGGGAGTTTCTTC
CASSPNTLSGSFF
>.|.|TRBJ1-6|13|TRBV2
TGTGCCAGCAGTGAAATAGCCAATTCACCCCTCCACTTT
CASSEIANSPLHF
>few|TRBD1|TRBJ1-5|16|TRBV30
TGTGCCTGGAGTGTTCGGGGGCAGGGGGTAGGTCAGCCCCAGCATTTT
CAWSVRGQGVGQPQHF
>.|TRBD1|TRBJ2-7|15|TRBV4-1
TGCGCCAGCAGCCAACAAAACAGGGGTGACTACGAGCAGTACTTC
CASSQQNRGDYEQYF
>once|.|TRBJ1-6|15|TRBV10-2
TGCGCCAGCCAGACCGGGGGACCCTATAATTCACCCCTCCACTTT
CASQTGGPYNSPLHF
>.|TRBD1|TRBJ1-6|15|TRBV11-2
TGTGCCAGCAGCTTAGCAGGGGGTAGGAATTCACCCCTCCACTTT
CASSLAGGRNSPLHF
>once|TRBD2|TRBJ2-2|17|TRBV7-3
TGTGCCAGCAGCTTACTAGCGGGGGGGCTCACCACCGGGGAGCTGTTTTTT
CASSLLAGGLTTGELFF
>.|.|TRBJ2-3|16|TRBV18
TGTGCCAGCTCACCACCACCGTGGACGGACACAGATACGCAGTATTTT
CASSPPPWTDTDTQYF
>.|.|TRBJ2-3|14|TRBV7-2
TGTGCCAGCAGCTTCGCGGGGGCCCCAGATACGCAGTATTTT
CASSFAGAPDTQYF
>few|.|TRBJ1-1|14|TRBV6-5
TGTGCCAGCACCCTTAGGGGGGAAAAGAATGAAGCTTTCTTT
CASTLRGEKNEAFF
>.|.|TRBJ2-1|14|TRBV10-2
TGCGCCAGCAGTGGTGCAGTACGGGTCAATGAGCAGTTCTTC
CASSGAVRVNEQFF
>few|.|TRBJ2-1|13|TRBV5-1
TGCGCCAGCAGCCCGAACTCAAACAATGAGCAGTTCTTC
CASSPNSNNEQFF
>.|TRBD1|TRBJ2-5|14|TRBV5-1
TGCGCCAGCAGCCTTTCGACAGGGAGTGAGACCCAGTACTTC
CASSLSTGSETQYF
>once|TRBD2|TRBJ2-1|15|TRBV27
TGTGCCAGCAGTTCCCCTAGCGGGACCAACAATGAGCAGTTCTTC
CASSSPSGTNNEQFF
>.|.|TRBJ2-3|14|TRBV7-3
TGTGCCAGCAGCGCATGGGGGGGCACAGATACGCAGTATTTT
CASSAWGGTDTQYF
>.|TRBD1|TRBJ1-1|14|TRBV7-3
TGTGCCAGCAGCCTAACAGGGGGTCTGGCTGAAGCTTTCTTT
CASSLTGGLAEAFF
>.|TRBD2|TRBJ2-3|16|TRBV11-2
TGTGCCAGCAGGAACAGGCGGGAGCGGGTCACAGATACGCAGTATTTT
CASRNRRERVTDTQYF
>.|.|TRBJ1-5|14|TRBV4-1
TGCGCCAGCAGCCGATATAATAGCAATCAGCCCCAGCATTTT
CASSRYNSNQPQHF
>.|TRBD1|TRBJ1-2|15|TRBV18
TGTGCCAGCTCACGGGACAGGACAGATAACTATGGCTACACCTTC
CASSRDRTDNYGYTF
>once|.|TRBJ1-1|14|TRBV5-1
TGCGCCAGCACGCTCAGGCCCGTTGGTACTGAAGCTTTCTTT
CASTLRPVGTEAFF
>.|TRBD1|TRBJ2-7|15|TRBV5-1
TGCGCCAGCAGCTTTCGGGTGGGACAGGGGTACGAGCAGTACTTC
CASSFRVGQGYEQYF
>.|TRBD1|TRBJ1-1|14|TRBV9
TGTGCCAGCAGAAGGGGACAGGGTAGCACTGAAGCTTTCTTT
CASRRGQGSTEAFF
>.|TRBD2|TRBJ2-3|15|TRBV30
TGTGCCTGGAGTACAGGACTAGCGGGGGGCTATACGCAGTATTTT
CAWSTGLAGGYTQYF